One sample yielded the 14 T cell receptor beta chains listed below, sequenced in a study of sequential checkpoint blockade in melanoma. This table comes from immunoSEQ multiplex PCR, and its TCRdb copy is limited to in-frame clones, with some not included. The sample has 20,000 to 25,000 clones; roughly 80% are singletons. Treatment: randomized to nivolumab then ipilimumab (arm A) or the reverse (arm B). The input for sequencing was CD8+ T cells sorted from blood (inferred from file names), taken from a patient given nivolumab and ipilimumab in sequence. Receptors were obtained from a human donor with melanoma.

This rearrangement joins TRBV5-5 to TRBJ2-4; no reliable D call. The V gene's germline CDR1 is SGHKS and CDR2 YYEKEE (reference sequence). Trimming took 0 bases from V and 2 from J, leaving 6 bases between them. The CDR3 consists of 14 residues. CDR3 residues: CASSLAGTKNIQYF. DNA for the CDR3: TGTGCCAGCAGCTTGGCAGGTACCAAAAACATTCAGTACTTC. The full variable domain, completed using reference TRBV5-5 and TRBJ2-4, is DAGVTQSPTHLIKTRGQQVTLRCSPISGHKSVSWYQQVLGQGPQFIFQYYEKEERGRGNFPDRFSARQFPNYSSELNVNALLLGDSALYLCASSLAGTKNIQYFGAGTRLSVL.

V is TRBV6-5 and J is TRBJ1-5; possible D gene TRBD1, 6 bases. The germline V gene has CDR1 MNHEY and CDR2 SVGAGI. The CDR3 is made up of 14 amino acids. V was shortened by 5 bases and J by 1 base, with 9 bases between the two germline ends. Here the CDR3 DNA reads TGTGCCAGCAGTCACAGGGTCAGCAATCAGCCCCAGCATTTT. Encoded protein: CASSHRVSNQPQHF.

V and J are TRBV5-1 and TRBJ1-6; TRBD1 is a possible D gene (5 bases). The CDR3 is made up of 15 amino acids. Germline-derived CDR1 and CDR2 are SGHRS and YFSETQ. Deletions cut 1 base from V and 6 bases from J, with 11 bases between. This chain's CDR3 is CASSLYGGGNSPLHF. The CDR3 DNA is TGCGCCAGCAGCTTGTACGGGGGAGGTAATTCACCCCTCCACTTT.

The chain employs TRBV5-4 and TRBJ1-2; the match to TRBD1 covers 10 bases. V shed 4 bases and J 8 bases; nucleotides not matched to a gene: 5. The CDR3 runs to 13 residues. Germline lookup yields CDR1 SGHNT and CDR2 YYREEE (reference sequence). The CDR3 coding sequence is TGTGCCAGCAGCGGGGACAGGGGATGGGGCTACACCTTC. Translation gives CASSGDRGWGYTF.

This chain's CDR3 is CASSPGGAGGLSGNTIYF. The CDR3 DNA reads TGTGCCAGCTCCCCAGGTGGTGCAGGGGGTCTCTCTGGAAACACCATATATTTT. The J gene is TRBJ1-3, the V gene TRBV18, with 7 bases aligning to TRBD1. CDR1 is KGHSH, CDR2 LQKENI, per germline. The trim removed 6 bases at V and 0 bases at J, leaving 14 bases unmatched. This CDR3 has 18 amino acids.

This clone was seen a handful of times. CDR3 protein: CASSGLAGGPDEQFF. The CDR3 nucleotides read TGTGCCAGCAGTGGACTAGCGGGGGGGCCAGATGAGCAGTTCTTC. This sequence joins TRBV6-1 and TRBJ2-1; 14 bases line up with TRBD2. Trimming took 4 bases from V and 8 from J; bases not matched to a gene: 4. There are 15 residues in the CDR3. Looked up from germline, CDR1 is MNHNS and CDR2 is SASEGT.

The rearrangement joins TRBV5-1 to TRBJ1-1; D possibly corresponds to TRBD1 (5 bases). In germline, CDR1 is SGHRS, CDR2 YFSETQ. Trimming took off 3 bases at V and 10 bases at J, with 16 bases between the two ends. CDR3 length equals 13 residues. The CDR3 spells CASSSEGAEGAFF. As DNA, the CDR3 is TGCGCCAGCAGCTCGGAAGGGGCAGAAGGAGCTTTCTTT.

The J gene is TRBJ2-7, the V gene TRBV4-1; 7 bases are a match to TRBD1. The J segment lost 5 bases and the V segment lost 4 bases, leaving 11 bases of the junction unmatched. The CDR3 covers 15 residues. CDR1 is MGHRA and CDR2 is YSYEKL in the germline V gene. The DNA for the CDR3 is TGCGCCAGCAGCCCTAGACAGGGAGTGGGCCACGAGCAGTACTTC. Its translation is CASSPRQGVGHEQYF.

This clone came up once. This chain uses TRBV5-1 with TRBJ2-5, with 8 bases aligning to TRBD2. Germline values: CDR1 SGHRS, CDR2 YFSETQ. V was clipped by 1 base and J by 5 bases; unmatched bases: 10. CDR3 length equals 16 residues. CDR3 nucleotides: TGCGCCAGCAGCTTGAGGGAACGGGAGGGCCTGGAGACCCAGTACTTC. It translates to CASSLREREGLETQYF.

This chain links TRBV12-5 with TRBJ2-1; 9 nucleotides match TRBD2. The CDR3 has 17 amino acids. The V and J ends lost 3 bases and 6 bases, in that order; junction bases with no gene match: 12. Germline V gene sequence: CDR1 LGHNT, CDR2 FRNRAP. The CDR3: CASGLILAGSIINEQFF. CDR3 bases: TGTGCTAGTGGTTTAATACTAGCGGGTTCTATCATCAATGAGCAGTTCTTC.

J is TRBJ1-2 and V is TRBV4-3, with D perhaps matching TRBD1 (5 bases). This CDR3 comprises 14 residues. V was pared by 5 bases and J by 7 bases, with 17 bases between. Germline lookup yields CDR1 LGHNA and CDR2 YSLEER. This chain's CDR3 is CASSNFVGDRGYTF. The CDR3 DNA is TGCGCCAGCAGCAACTTCGTAGGGGATCGTGGCTACACCTTC.

The gene calls are TRBV9 and TRBJ2-5; TRBD1 matches 10 bases. The end of the DNA fits TRBJ2-7 better, so the J call may be wrong. This CDR3 has 16 residues. Germline-derived CDR1 and CDR2 are SGDLS and YYNGEE. The CDR3 coding sequence is TGTGCCAGCAGCGTAGGTAGGACAGGGGGGACCTACGAGCAGTACTTC. Translated: CASSVGRTGGTYEQYF.

The chain has TRBV2 and TRBJ2-7, with 10 bases fitting TRBD1. Germline-derived CDR1 and CDR2 are SNHLY and FYNNEI. The CDR3 has 14 amino acids. With V trimmed by 6 bases and J by 2 bases, 4 bases remained unmatched. The CDR3 sequence is CASRTGQGPYEQYF. CDR3 in DNA: TGTGCCAGCAGGACGGGACAGGGGCCCTACGAGCAGTACTTC.

The chain recombines TRBV7-2 with TRBJ1-1; D gene uncertain. V was trimmed by 4 bases and J by 1 base, leaving 13 bases between them. The CDR3 has 15 amino acids. Germline values: CDR1 SGHTA, CDR2 FQGNSA. CDR3 in amino acids: CASSSTYDPNTEAFF. In DNA form, the CDR3 reads TGTGCCAGCAGCTCTACGTATGATCCGAACACTGAAGCTTTCTTT.